This T cell receptor beta chain was captured in a study of T cell responses to AZD1222 COVID-19 vaccine. Trimming removed 7 bases from V and 0 bases from J, with 9 bases in between. The CDR3 loop spans 13 amino acids. The germline gives CDR1 SNHLY, CDR2 FYNNEI. TCRdb's table, derived via immunoSEQ multiplex PCR, lists solely in-frame clones and lacks some. Among about 85,000 clones listed, over 75% were seen once. This clone was detected once. The clonotype was recovered from an adult in good health. The chain couples TRBV2 to TRBJ1-1, with no clear D. The source material was peripheral blood, sampled on day 0 of AZD1222 vaccination. The CDR3 DNA is TGTGCCAGCATGCGAGAAATGAACACTGAAGCTTTCTTT. Encoded protein: CASMREMNTEAFF.